This is a list of T cell receptor beta chains from one sample in a study of cytomegalovirus exposure and HLA in healthy donors. Clones were read by immunoSEQ multiplex PCR, and TCRdb kept only the in-frame ones, dropping some. The sample includes approximately 100,000 clones, roughly 71% of them seen just once. The specimen was PBMCs. All receptors come from a man in his forties in good health and CMV-seropositive. Both conserved end residues are part of each CDR3. The D gene is left open where the match is weak. Part of the rows lack a size; the others show once, few, many or a class for expanded clones.

V gene	J gene	clone size	D gene	CDR3 DNA	CDR3 protein
TRBV5-6	TRBJ2-1	.	.	TGTGCCAGCAGCTTGGTCCAGGACAATGAGCAGTTCTTC	CASSLVQDNEQFF
TRBV19	TRBJ2-3	once	.	TGTGCCAGTAGTACCGTAAACACAGATACGCAGTATTTT	CASSTVNTDTQYF
TRBV30	TRBJ1-5	.	.	TGTGCCTGGAGTGTACTGTCAGGCGTTCAGCCCCAGCATTTT	CAWSVLSGVQPQHF
TRBV9	TRBJ1-1	.	.	TGTGCCAGCAGCGATACAGACATGAACACTGAAGCTTTCTTT	CASSDTDMNTEAFF
TRBV5-1	TRBJ2-3	.	.	TGCGCCAGCAGCTTGGTATCGACCCAGGGCGTGGACACGCAGTATTTT	CASSLVSTQGVDTQYF
TRBV5-8	TRBJ2-2	.	TRBD1	TGTGCCAGCAGCTTGGGGACAGGGCAGACCGGGGAGCTGTTTTTT	CASSLGTGQTGELFF
TRBV19	TRBJ2-3	.	TRBD2	TGTGCCAGTATTCCAGCGGGAGGTGGGACAGATACGCAGTATTTT	CASIPAGGGTDTQYF
TRBV10-3	TRBJ2-1	.	.	TGTGCCATCAGTGAGGGGGAGGAGGATGAGCAGTTCTTC	CAISEGEEDEQFF
TRBV10-2	TRBJ1-1	.	.	TGCGCCAGCAGTGTATCCAGGGGTAACACTGAAGCTTTCTTT	CASSVSRGNTEAFF
TRBV27	TRBJ1-1	.	.	TGTGCCAGCAGTTTATCCCCCAGGGTTAACACTGAAGCTTTCTTT	CASSLSPRVNTEAFF
TRBV7-8	TRBJ1-3	few	TRBD1	TGTGCCAGCAGCGCCGGGACAGGGCACTCTGGAAACACCATATATTTT	CASSAGTGHSGNTIYF
TRBV6-1	TRBJ1-5	.	.	TGTGCCAGCAGTGAGGGGGGAAGAGATCAGCCCCAGCATTTT	CASSEGGRDQPQHF
TRBV18	TRBJ2-1	.	TRBD1	TGTGCCAGCTCCCAACAGGGGGCGGGAAATGAGCAGTTCTTC	CASSQQGAGNEQFF
TRBV5-4	TRBJ1-5	.	.	TGTGCCAGCAGCTTGGATTGGGGCCAGCCCCAGCATTTT	CASSLDWGQPQHF
TRBV2	TRBJ1-1	medium-sized	.	TGTGCCAGCAGGGGAGTACCAGAGGGCGCTTTCTTT	CASRGVPEGAFF
TRBV10-3	TRBJ2-5	.	TRBD1	TGTGCCATCAGTGACGCCGGGACAGGGTACGGAGAGACCCAGTACTTC	CAISDAGTGYGETQYF
TRBV6-1	TRBJ1-1	.	TRBD1	TGTGCCAGCAGCCAACAGGGGCGGACTGAAGCTTTCTTT	CASSQQGRTEAFF
TRBV5-1	TRBJ1-2	.	TRBD1	TGCGCCAGCAGCTTGGAATTGGGGACAGACTATGGCTACACCTTC	CASSLELGTDYGYTF
TRBV28	TRBJ2-3	.	TRBD2	TGTGCCTCAGCTAGAAGCGGGAGTCCAGATACGCAGTATTTT	CASARSGSPDTQYF
TRBV7-8	TRBJ2-1	.	.	TGTGCCAGCAGCTCTACCGACTACAATGAGCAGTTCTTC	CASSSTDYNEQFF
TRBV23-1	TRBJ1-5	few	.	TGCGCCAGCAGGCGACAGTTTAGCAATCAGCCCCAGAATTTT	CASRRQFSNQPQNF
TRBV5-1	TRBJ2-1	.	.	TGCGCCAGCAGCTCCCAGCAGGACAATGAGCAGTTCTTC	CASSSQQDNEQFF
TRBV29-1	TRBJ2-2	.	.	TGCAGCGTTGTGAGAGGATCCACCGGGGAGCTGCTTTTT	CSVVRGSTGELLF
TRBV7-6	TRBJ2-1	few	TRBD2	TGTGCCAGCAGCTTAGACGGCGGGAGCCCTTACAATGAGCAGTTCTTC	CASSLDGGSPYNEQFF
TRBV30	TRBJ1-2	.	TRBD1	TGTGCCTACTCTGACAGGGATGGCTACACCTTC	CAYSDRDGYTF
TRBV7-9	TRBJ1-4	.	TRBD1	TGTGCCAGCAGCTTTCCCCGGACAGGGGTAGGCGAAAAACTGTTTTTT	CASSFPRTGVGEKLFF
TRBV7-2	TRBJ2-3	few	TRBD1	TGTGCCAGCAGATCGACAGGGGCGACAGATACGCAGTATTTT	CASRSTGATDTQYF
TRBV2	TRBJ2-1	.	TRBD1	TGTGCCAGCGTAACCTCCTGGACAGGGGGAAAGGGTGAGCAGTTCTTC	CASVTSWTGGKGEQFF
TRBV25-1	TRBJ2-3	.	TRBD2	TGTGCCAGCAGTTCCACGGGACTAGCGGGAGTTGATACGCAGTATTTT	CASSSTGLAGVDTQYF
TRBV4-1	TRBJ1-1	few	.	TGCGCCAGCAGCCATGACGCGGGTAACACTGAAGCTTTCTTT	CASSHDAGNTEAFF
TRBV29-1	TRBJ1-5	.	TRBD1	TGCAGCGTCGGACAGGGAGGGACGTTCAGCAATCAGCCCCAGCATTTT	CSVGQGGTFSNQPQHF
TRBV7-9	TRBJ2-3	.	TRBD2	TGTGCCAGCAGCTTCAGTCTGCGGGGGATGGCAGATACGCAGTATTTT	CASSFSLRGMADTQYF
TRBV29-1	TRBJ1-2	.	.	TGCAGCGTTGATGACAGAGCTAACTATGGCTACACCTTC	CSVDDRANYGYTF
TRBV21-1	TRBJ1-1	.	.	TGTGCCAAGGACGGACAGGGGAACACTGAAGCTTTCTTT	CAKDGQGNTEAFF
TRBV6-5	TRBJ2-7	.	.	TGTGCCAGCAGTTACTCACCGCGCTCCTACGAGCAGTACTTC	CASSYSPRSYEQYF
TRBV5-4	TRBJ2-1	.	TRBD1	TGTGCCAGCAGCTTCGGACAGGGGTTCTACAATGAGCAGTTCTTC	CASSFGQGFYNEQFF
TRBV19	TRBJ2-2	.	TRBD2	TGTGCCAGTACTCCTAGCGGGAGGGGAACCGGGGAGCTGTTTTTT	CASTPSGRGTGELFF
TRBV10-1	TRBJ1-1	.	.	TGCGCCAGCAGTCGGGACTTGAACACTGAAGCTTTCTTT	CASSRDLNTEAFF
TRBV11-3	TRBJ2-2	.	.	TGTGCCAGCAGCTTTAGTGGCGGGGAGCTGTTTTTT	CASSFSGGELFF
TRBV7-3	TRBJ2-5	.	TRBD2	TGTGCCAGCAGCTTACTAGCGGGAGCGGAGACCCAGTACTTC	CASSLLAGAETQYF
TRBV4-1	TRBJ1-2	.	.	TGCGCCAGCAGCCAAGAGAATCGGGACTATGGCTACACCTTC	CASSQENRDYGYTF
TRBV18	TRBJ1-2	few	.	TGTGCCAGCTCACCCGGCCACAGAAATGGCTACACCTTC	CASSPGHRNGYTF
TRBV5-1	TRBJ1-2	.	TRBD1	TGCGCCAGCGGGGGGGGACAGGGAGTTAACTATGGCTACACCTTC	CASGGGQGVNYGYTF
TRBV9	TRBJ2-1	.	.	TGTGCCAGCAGCGTCCTAACAAGCGGTGAGCAGTTCTTC	CASSVLTSGEQFF
TRBV4-1	TRBJ2-1	.	TRBD2	TGCGCCAGCAGCCTCCAGACTAGCGGGAGTATATATGAGCAGTTCTTC	CASSLQTSGSIYEQFF
TRBV10-3	TRBJ2-7	few	TRBD2	TGTGCCATCAGGGGGACTAGTCCCCACGAGCAGTACTTC	CAIRGTSPHEQYF
TRBV7-8	TRBJ2-1	.	.	TGTGCCAGCAGCTTGGGTGAAAGGGGCTTGGAGAATGAGCAGTTCTTC	CASSLGERGLENEQFF
TRBV4-1	TRBJ2-5	.	.	TGCGCCAGCAGCCTTACATCGCAGTACCAAGAGACCCAGTACTTC	CASSLTSQYQETQYF
TRBV6-1	TRBJ2-1	.	TRBD2	TGTGCCAGCAGTGAACTGGGTAGCGGGAACAATGAGCAGTTCTTC	CASSELGSGNNEQFF
TRBV15	TRBJ2-2	few	TRBD1	TGTGCCACCAGCCCTGGACAGGGTGGTACCGGGGAGCTGTTTTTT	CATSPGQGGTGELFF
TRBV6-5	TRBJ2-7	once	.	TGTGCCAGCAGTTACAGGGGGTCCTCCTACGAGCAGTACTTC	CASSYRGSSYEQYF
TRBV6-1	TRBJ2-3	.	TRBD1	TGTGCCAGCGGAGACAGGGCCACAGATACGCAGTATTTT	CASGDRATDTQYF
TRBV10-3	TRBJ2-1	few	TRBD1	TGTGCCATCAGGAAGGGGGACAGGGACAATGAGCAGTTCTTC	CAIRKGDRDNEQFF
TRBV2	TRBJ2-2	.	.	TGTGCCAGCAGTGTTTGGACAGTGGACACCGGGGAGCTGTTTTTT	CASSVWTVDTGELFF
TRBV9	TRBJ2-5	.	.	TGTGCCAGCAGCCTACGCCAGGGGTTGGGGGAGACCCAGTACTTC	CASSLRQGLGETQYF
TRBV6-1	TRBJ2-7	.	.	TGTGCCAGCCTTGAGGCCCACGAGCAGTACTTC	CASLEAHEQYF
TRBV5-1	TRBJ2-1	.	.	TGCGCCAGCAGCCTCGGAGGTCGCAATGAGCAGTTCTTC	CASSLGGRNEQFF
TRBV9	TRBJ1-4	.	TRBD1	TGTGCCAGCAGCGCGGGACAGACCAGCAATGAAAAACTGTTTTTT	CASSAGQTSNEKLFF
TRBV7-3	TRBJ2-3	.	TRBD1	TGTGCCAGCAGCTTGGACAGGTTGGGAGATACGCAGTATTTT	CASSLDRLGDTQYF
TRBV5-1	TRBJ1-1	.	.	TGCGCCAGCAGCCCCTACAGGAATTCGGACACTGAAGCTTTCTTT	CASSPYRNSDTEAFF